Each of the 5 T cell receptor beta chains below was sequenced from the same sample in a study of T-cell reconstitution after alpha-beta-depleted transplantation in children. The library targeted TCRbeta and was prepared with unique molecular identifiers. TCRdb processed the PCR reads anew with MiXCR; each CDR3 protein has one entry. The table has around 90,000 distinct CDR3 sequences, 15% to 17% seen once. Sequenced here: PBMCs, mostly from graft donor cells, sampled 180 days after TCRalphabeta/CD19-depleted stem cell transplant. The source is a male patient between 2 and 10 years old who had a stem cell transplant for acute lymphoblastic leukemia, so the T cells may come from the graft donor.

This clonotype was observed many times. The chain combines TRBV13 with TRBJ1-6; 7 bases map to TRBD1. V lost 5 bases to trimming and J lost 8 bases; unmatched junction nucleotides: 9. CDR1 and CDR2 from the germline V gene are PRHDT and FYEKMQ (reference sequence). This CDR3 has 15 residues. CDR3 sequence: CASSQDRVVDSPLHF. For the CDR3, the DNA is TGTGCCAGCAGCCAAGACAGGGTCGTGGATTCACCCCTCCACTTT.

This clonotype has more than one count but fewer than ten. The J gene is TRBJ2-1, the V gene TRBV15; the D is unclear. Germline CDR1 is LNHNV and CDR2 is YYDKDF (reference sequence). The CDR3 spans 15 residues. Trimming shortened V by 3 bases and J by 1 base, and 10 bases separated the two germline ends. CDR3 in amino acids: CATSSRVGSYNEQFF. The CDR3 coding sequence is TGTGCCACCAGCAGCCGGGTGGGGTCCTACAATGAGCAGTTCTTC.

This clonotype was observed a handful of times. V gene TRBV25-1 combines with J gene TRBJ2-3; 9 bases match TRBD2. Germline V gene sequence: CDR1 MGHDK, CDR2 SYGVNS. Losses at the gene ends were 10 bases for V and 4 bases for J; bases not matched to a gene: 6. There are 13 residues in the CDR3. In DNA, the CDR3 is TGTGCCACCCAGCGGGGGGTCGCAGATACGCAGTATTTT. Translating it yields CATQRGVADTQYF.

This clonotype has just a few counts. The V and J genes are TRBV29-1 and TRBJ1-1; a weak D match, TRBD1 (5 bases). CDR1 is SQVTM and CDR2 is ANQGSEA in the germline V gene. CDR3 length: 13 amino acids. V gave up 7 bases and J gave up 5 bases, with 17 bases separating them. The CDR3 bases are TGCAGCGCAGAGGGGCAGGGAAGGACTGAAGCTTTCTTT. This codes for CSAEGQGRTEAFF.

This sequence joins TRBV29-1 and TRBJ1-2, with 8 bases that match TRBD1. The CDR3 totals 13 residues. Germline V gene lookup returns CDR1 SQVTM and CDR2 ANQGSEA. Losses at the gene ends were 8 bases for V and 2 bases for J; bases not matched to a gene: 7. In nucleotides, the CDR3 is TGCAGCAGCTCGGACAGGGCGAACTATGGCTACACCTTC. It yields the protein CSSSDRANYGYTF. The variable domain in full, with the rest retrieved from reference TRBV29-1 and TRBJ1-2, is SAVISQKPSRDICQRGTSLTIQCQVDSQVTMMFWYRQQPGQSLTLIATANQGSEATYESGFVIDKFPISRPNLTFSTLTVSNMSPEDSSIYLCSSSDRANYGYTFGSGTRLTVV.